These 10 T cell receptor beta chains originate from one sample sequenced in a study of T cells in narcolepsy. Profiling relied on immunoSEQ multiplex PCR, and the TCRdb table lists in-frame clones only, not all of them. This table holds some 16,000 clones, about two thirds found once. The sample was CD45RA- memory CD8+ T cells from PBMCs. The receptors originated from a human donor with narcolepsy.

The chain joins TRBV10-3 to TRBJ2-5; 11 bases align to TRBD2. There are 17 residues in the CDR3. Germline assignment: CDR1 ENHRY and CDR2 SYGVKD. Trimming at V came to 3 bases and at J to 0 bases, leaving 6 bases not matched to a gene. This CDR3 is CAISEPGLADHQETQYF. For the CDR3, the DNA is TGTGCCATCAGTGAACCGGGACTAGCGGACCACCAAGAGACCCAGTACTTC.

The chain uses TRBV27 and TRBJ1-2, with D uncertain. The CDR3 has 13 amino acids. The V gene lost 0 bases and the J gene lost 8 bases, with 10 bases spanning the gap. The germline gives CDR1 MNHEY, CDR2 SMNVEV (reference sequence). The CDR3 is CASSLSSVGGYTF. CDR3 DNA sequence: TGTGCCAGCAGTTTATCGAGTGTAGGAGGCTACACCTTC.

This clone has just one count. V gene TRBV5-1 combines with J gene TRBJ2-3; 7 bases fit TRBD2. Germline V lookup: CDR1 SGHRS, CDR2 YFSETQ. The CDR3 has 13 amino acids. The V segment lost 7 bases and the J segment 4 bases; nucleotides outside the gene matches: 6. CDR3 DNA: TGCGCCAGCGGACTAGTTTTAGCAGATACGCAGTATTTT. This encodes CASGLVLADTQYF.

The chain links TRBV30 to TRBJ2-3; no clear D. The V end lost 1 base, the J end lost 6 bases, and 17 bases lay between the germline ends. The germline CDR1 and CDR2 sequences are GTSNPN and SVGIG (reference sequence). This CDR3 is 15 amino acids long. In DNA form, the CDR3 reads TGTGCCTGGAGTGGGTGGTCTGACCTTGGGGATACGCAGTATTTT. Residues: CAWSGWSDLGDTQYF. Full variable domain (outside the CDR3, taken from reference TRBV30 and TRBJ2-3): SQTIHQWPATLVQPVGSPLSLECTVEGTSNPNLYWYRQAAGRGLQLLFYSVGIGQISSEVPQNLSASRPQDRQFILSSKKLLLSDSGFYLCAWSGWSDLGDTQYFGPGTRLTVL.

This clone was detected only a few times. The genes are TRBV5-1 and TRBJ2-7; 8 positions agree with TRBD1. Trimming took 1 base from V and 2 from J; bases not matched to a gene: 8. This CDR3 has 16 amino acids. Germline assignment: CDR1 SGHRS and CDR2 YFSETQ. Here the CDR3 DNA reads TGCGCCAGCAGCTTGTTTCCGACAGGGGAGACCTACGAGCAGTACTTC. Amino acids: CASSLFPTGETYEQYF.

The gene calls are TRBV10-2 and TRBJ1-1; perhaps TRBD1 as D (6 bases). CDR1 is WSHSY and CDR2 is SAAADI in the germline V gene. This CDR3 is built from 13 residues. The V and J ends lost 0 bases and 10 bases respectively, with 12 bases between them. CDR3 region: CASSESDSDSAFF. In DNA form, the CDR3 reads TGCGCCAGCAGTGAGTCGGACAGCGACTCAGCTTTCTTT.

CDR3 DNA: TGTGCCAGCAGTAGGACAGGGGTAGTAGAAAAACTGTTTTTT. It translates to CASSRTGVVEKLFF. The chain carries TRBV6-5 and TRBJ1-4; TRBD1 aligns across 9 bases. Germline V gene sequence: CDR1 MNHEY, CDR2 SVGAGI. The CDR3 spans 14 residues. V lost 5 bases to trimming and J lost 8 bases; unmatched junction nucleotides: 6.

This chain connects TRBV25-1 to TRBJ1-5; 8 bases are shared with TRBD1. Germline CDR1 and CDR2: MGHDK and SYGVNS. Trimming cost V 5 bases and J 6 bases; bases outside gene matches: 6. There are 14 residues in the CDR3. The CDR3 loop reads CASSPQGVIQPQHF. The CDR3 DNA reads TGTGCCAGCAGTCCACAGGGGGTCATTCAGCCCCAGCATTTT.

This clone was detected a few times. V usage is TRBV4-1 and J usage is TRBJ2-7, with TRBD2 as a possible D gene (5 bases). The germline gives CDR1 MGHRA, CDR2 YSYEKL. V dropped 4 bases and J dropped 6 bases, with 13 bases sitting between them. The CDR3 runs 13 residues. The CDR3, as DNA: TGCGCCAGCAGCCTTGGACTCGGAGCCGAGCAGTACTTC. Its translation: CASSLGLGAEQYF.

V usage is TRBV15 and J usage is TRBJ1-4; a possible D gene is TRBD1 (5 bases). Trimming shortened V by 3 bases and J by 8 bases, and 25 bases separated the two germline ends. This CDR3 region has 18 residues. Germline V lookup: CDR1 LNHNV, CDR2 YYDKDF (reference sequence). CDR3 nucleotides: TGTGCCACCAGCAGCCCAACCCTGCACAGGACTCGGGAGGAAAAACTGTTTTTT. It translates to CATSSPTLHRTREEKLFF.